One sample yielded the 26 T cell receptor beta chains listed below, sequenced in a study of blood T cell repertoires in COVID-19. Produced via immunoSEQ multiplex PCR; TCRdb's table is partial and in-frame only. The table has about 300,000 clones, approximately 85% seen once. Sequencing was performed on peripheral blood. All receptors derive from a human donor in a cohort sampled during active COVID-19.

This clone was counted between two and nine times. J is TRBJ2-7 and V is TRBV21-1; the table gives TRBD1 as D, unverified against the DNA. TRBV21-1 is a recognized pseudogene. The CDR3 contains 19 residues. The CDR3 DNA is TGTGCCAGCACCGTGGGGACAAGGCTAATGGAGACTATCGGCTACGAGCAGTACTTC. This translates into CASTVGTRLMETIGYEQYF.

The chain links TRBV4-3 to TRBJ2-2; 7 bases align to TRBD2. Germline values: CDR1 LGHNA, CDR2 YSLEER. J gave up 4 bases and V 0 bases, and 14 bases lay outside the gene matches. The CDR3 has 19 amino acids. The CDR3 nucleotides are TGCGCCAGCAGCCAAGACCTGGGAAGGGCGGGAGAGTTCACCGGGGAGCTGTTTTTT. It translates to CASSQDLGRAGEFTGELFF.

The chain recombines TRBV11-3 with TRBJ2-3, with 8 bases that match TRBD1. V trimming: 5 bases; J trimming: 2 bases; junction bases outside the gene matches: 6. CDR1 and CDR2 from the germline V gene are SGHNT and YENEEA. There are 15 residues in the CDR3. CDR3 sequence: CASSIGQGNTDTQYF. CDR3 nucleotide sequence: TGTGCCAGCAGCATCGGACAGGGAAACACAGATACGCAGTATTTT.

The genes are TRBV18 and TRBJ2-7; TRBD2 aligns across 8 bases. The V and J ends lost 3 bases and 3 bases, in that order; junction bases with no gene match: 4. Germline V gene data show CDR1 as KGHSH and CDR2 as LQKENI. The CDR3 is 14 residues long. The CDR3 nucleotides read TGTGCCAGCTCACCTATCGGGGGGGTCTACGAGCAGTACTTC. Its translation: CASSPIGGVYEQYF.

For the CDR3, the DNA is TGTGCCAGCAGCTACTACCGTTTAGCGGGAGAACGTATAAATGAGCAGTTCTTC. As protein: CASSYYRLAGERINEQFF. The chain recombines TRBV7-9 with TRBJ2-1; 9 positions match TRBD2. Germline CDR1 SEHNR, CDR2 FQNEAQ (reference sequence). The CDR3 extends over 18 amino acids. The junction had 17 bases not matched to a gene; V was cut back by 4 bases and J by 7 bases.

The chain employs TRBV18 and TRBJ2-5; D is unresolved. Trimming removed 3 bases at V and 5 bases at J, with 10 bases between. Germline assignment: CDR1 KGHSH and CDR2 LQKENI. The CDR3 consists of 13 residues. CDR3 nucleotide sequence: TGTGCCAGCTCACCCACATACGTTGAGACCCAGTACTTC. Translating gives CASSPTYVETQYF.

The chain has TRBV19 and TRBJ2-2, with TRBD2 matching over 9 bases. J was trimmed by 5 bases and V by 3 bases; bases with no gene match: 13. The length of the CDR3 is 18 residues. Germline CDR1 reads LNHDA; CDR2 reads SQIVND (reference sequence). CDR3 loop: CASSMLASGNPGTGELFF. The CDR3 DNA reads as TGTGCCAGTAGTATGTTGGCTAGCGGGAACCCGGGGACCGGGGAGCTGTTTTTT.

CDR3 in DNA: TGTGCCAGTAGTACTAGCGGGACTGGTATAGCCAAAAACATTCAGTACTTC. Translation gives CASSTSGTGIAKNIQYF. V is TRBV19 and J is TRBJ2-4; 9 bases match TRBD2. The germline gives CDR1 LNHDA, CDR2 SQIVND (reference sequence). V lost 4 bases, J lost 0 bases, and 7 bases stayed unmatched. The CDR3 loop spans 17 amino acids.

This chain joins TRBV18 and TRBJ2-7; 7 positions agree with TRBD1. V gave up 2 bases and J gave up 1 base; unmatched junction bases: 8. This CDR3 contains 16 residues. The germline V gene has CDR1 KGHSH and CDR2 LQKENI. CDR3 loop: CASSPYGSQGSYEQYF. CDR3 bases: TGTGCCAGCTCACCATATGGATCACAGGGGTCCTACGAGCAGTACTTC.

This chain connects TRBV7-2 to TRBJ1-1, with D perhaps TRBD1 (6 bases). Trimming stripped 5 bases from V and 14 bases from J, with 18 bases between. Per germline, CDR1 SGHTA and CDR2 FQGNSA. The CDR3 spans 12 residues. As DNA, the CDR3 is TGTGCCAGCAGCCACGACAGGTTACCAGCGTTCTTT. Translated: CASSHDRLPAFF.

The chain has TRBV10-3 and TRBJ1-5; D gene uncertain. The V and J ends lost 0 bases and 4 bases respectively, with 7 bases between them. Germline lookup yields CDR1 ENHRY and CDR2 SYGVKD. This CDR3 spans 14 amino acids. The DNA for the CDR3 is TGTGCCATCAGTGAGTCGACGAGGAATCAGCCCCAGCATTTT. Protein sequence: CAISESTRNQPQHF.

This clone is a singleton in its sample. The rearrangement uses TRBV5-5 and TRBJ1-5, with 7 bases fitting TRBD1. This CDR3 contains 15 residues. J gave up 6 bases and V 0 bases, and 6 bases lay outside the gene matches. Germline CDR1 SGHKS, CDR2 YYEKEE (reference sequence). The CDR3 loop is CASSLERGQGQPQHF. The CDR3 DNA reads as TGTGCCAGCAGCTTGGAAAGGGGGCAGGGTCAGCCCCAGCATTTT.

V gene TRBV20-1 combines with J gene TRBJ2-3, with D possibly TRBD1 on 5 matching bases. V was cut by 3 bases and J by 4 bases, with 14 bases left in between. Germline lookup yields CDR1 DFQATT and CDR2 SNEGSKA (reference sequence). The CDR3 contains 14 residues. CDR3 residues: CSASAARAADTQYF. In DNA, the CDR3 is TGCAGTGCTAGTGCGGCCAGGGCGGCAGATACGCAGTATTTT.

V usage is TRBV3-1 (or the pseudogene TRBV3-2) and J usage is TRBJ2-7, with D perhaps TRBD2 (6 bases). Trimming took off 0 bases at V and 5 bases at J, with 14 bases between the two ends. Germline lookup yields CDR1 LGHDT and CDR2 YNNKEL (reference sequence). There are 15 residues in the CDR3. CDR3 nucleotides: TGTGCCAGCAGCCAAGAACGTTTGGAGGGCCACGAGCAGTACTTC. It codes for CASSQERLEGHEQYF.

V and J are TRBV11-1 and TRBJ1-1, with D hard to call. The CDR3 sequence is 13 residues long. V was trimmed by 4 bases and J by 1 base, leaving 7 bases between them. CDR1 is SGHAT and CDR2 is FQDESV in the germline V gene (reference sequence). The CDR3 bases are TGTGCCAGCAGCTATGCGGCGAACACTGAAGCTTTCTTT. Amino acids: CASSYAANTEAFF.

This clone turned up a few times. V usage is TRBV5-6 and J usage is TRBJ2-1; 11 nucleotides line up with TRBD2. CDR3 length equals 16 residues. Germline V gene sequence: CDR1 SGHDT, CDR2 YYEEEE. Trimming at V came to 3 bases and at J to 6 bases, leaving 8 bases not matched to a gene. Written as DNA, the CDR3 is TGTGCCAGCAGCTCCCTGACTAGCGGGATTGTCAATGAGCAGTTCTTC. It encodes CASSSLTSGIVNEQFF.

The chain uses TRBV5-4 and TRBJ2-7; 8 bases line up with TRBD2. This CDR3 is built from 14 residues. Trimming took 0 bases from V and 4 from J; bases not matched to a gene: 3. Per germline, CDR1 SGHNT and CDR2 YYREEE (reference sequence). CDR3 DNA sequence: TGTGCCAGCAGCTTGGAACTAGCGGTTTACGAGCAGTACTTC. Protein product: CASSLELAVYEQYF.

The chain joins TRBV5-1 to TRBJ1-3; TRBD1 aligns across 7 bases. The CDR3 totals 14 residues. V gave up 4 bases and J gave up 6 bases; unmatched junction bases: 7. Germline CDR1 is SGHRS and CDR2 is YFSETQ. In DNA form, the CDR3 reads TGCGCCAGCAGCCTGACAGGGAAAGAAAACACCATATATTTT. As protein: CASSLTGKENTIYF.

V gene TRBV27 combines with J gene TRBJ2-1; the match to TRBD2 covers 7 bases. Looked up from germline, CDR1 is MNHEY and CDR2 is SMNVEV (reference sequence). Germline trimming cut 6 bases from V and 5 bases from J; bases unmatched to any gene: 13. CDR3 size: 16 residues. This CDR3 reads CASRRNSGTTHNEQFF. CDR3 bases: TGTGCCAGCAGGCGGAACTCCGGGACTACCCACAATGAGCAGTTCTTC.

V usage is TRBV27 and J usage is TRBJ2-7; D might be TRBD1 (6 bases). The CDR3 runs 12 residues. Germline values: CDR1 MNHEY, CDR2 SMNVEV (reference sequence). V gave up 7 bases and J gave up 4 bases, with 11 bases separating them. CDR3 in amino acids: CASKSQGYEQYF. CDR3 nucleotides: TGTGCCAGCAAATCTCAGGGGTACGAGCAGTACTTC.

In nucleotides, the CDR3 is TGTGCCAGCAGCGTAGCGGGGGACAGTAGCTACGAGCAGTACTTC. Its protein product is CASSVAGDSSYEQYF. The rearrangement joins TRBV9 to TRBJ2-7; a weak D match, TRBD1 (7 bases). Germline values: CDR1 SGDLS, CDR2 YYNGEE. The CDR3 is 15 residues long. V lost 0 bases, J lost 3 bases, and 13 bases lay in between.

The V and J genes are TRBV14 and TRBJ2-3, with 12 bases that match TRBD2. This CDR3 spans 20 amino acids. Germline V gene sequence: CDR1 SGHDN, CDR2 FVKESK. V trimming: 0 bases; J trimming: 7 bases; junction bases outside the gene matches: 17. The CDR3, as DNA: TGTGCCAGCAGCCAAGATCAGGTCCGGACTAGCGGGACAGTAACGAATACGCAGTATTTT. Translating it yields CASSQDQVRTSGTVTNTQYF.

This clone was picked up a small number of times. The genes are TRBV2 and TRBJ1-5; D remains unclear. The CDR3 has 12 amino acids. Trimming cost V 8 bases and J 0 bases, with 5 bases left between them. Germline V CDR1 and CDR2: SNHLY, FYNNEI. The CDR3 nucleotides are TGTGCCAGCTGTTATAGCAATCAGCCCCAGCATTTT. It yields the protein CASCYSNQPQHF.

V gene TRBV14 combines with J gene TRBJ2-1, with D tentatively TRBD1 (7 bases). The germline V and J ends were trimmed by 1 base and 6 bases, with 13 bases remaining between them. Germline-derived CDR1 and CDR2 are SGHDN and FVKESK. The CDR3 spans 15 residues. The CDR3 protein is CASSQVQGTLNEQFF. The CDR3 nucleotides read TGTGCCAGCAGCCAAGTACAGGGGACTCTCAATGAGCAGTTCTTC.

This clone was recorded a few times. The chain has TRBV27 and TRBJ2-7, with TRBD2 matching 9 bases. The CDR3 runs to 14 residues. Trimming at V came to 5 bases and at J to 2 bases, leaving 4 bases not matched to a gene. Germline V gives CDR1 MNHEY, CDR2 SMNVEV (reference sequence). DNA of the CDR3: TGTGCCAGCAGTAAGCGGGAGGCCACCTACGAGCAGTACTTC. It is translated as CASSKREATYEQYF.

This sequence joins TRBV2 and TRBJ1-5; 8 positions match TRBD1. V lost 6 bases, J lost 3 bases, and 4 bases stayed unmatched. In germline, CDR1 is SNHLY, CDR2 FYNNEI. There are 14 residues in the CDR3. Here the CDR3 DNA reads TGTGCCAGCAGCAGGGGGCTCACCAATCAGCCCCAGCATTTT. It codes for CASSRGLTNQPQHF. Full variable domain (remainder filled in from reference TRBV2 and TRBJ1-5): EPEVTQTPSHQVTQMGQEVILRCVPISNHLYFYWYRQILGQKVEFLVSFYNNEISEKSEIFDDQFSVERPDGSNFTLKIRSTKLEDSAMYFCASSRGLTNQPQHFGDGTRLSIL.